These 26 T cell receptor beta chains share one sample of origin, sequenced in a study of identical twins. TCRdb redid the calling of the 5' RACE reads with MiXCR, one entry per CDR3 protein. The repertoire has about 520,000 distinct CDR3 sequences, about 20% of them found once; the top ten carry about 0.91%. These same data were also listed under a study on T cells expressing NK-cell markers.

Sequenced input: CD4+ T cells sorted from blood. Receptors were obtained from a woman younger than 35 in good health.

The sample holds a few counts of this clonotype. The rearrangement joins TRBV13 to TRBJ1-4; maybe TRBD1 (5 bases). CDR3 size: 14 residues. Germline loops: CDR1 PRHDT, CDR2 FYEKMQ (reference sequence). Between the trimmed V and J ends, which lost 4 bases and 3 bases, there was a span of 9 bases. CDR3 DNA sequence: TGTGCCAGCAGCTCCGGGGCGTCTAATGAAAAACTGTTTTTT. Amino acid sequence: CASSSGASNEKLFF.

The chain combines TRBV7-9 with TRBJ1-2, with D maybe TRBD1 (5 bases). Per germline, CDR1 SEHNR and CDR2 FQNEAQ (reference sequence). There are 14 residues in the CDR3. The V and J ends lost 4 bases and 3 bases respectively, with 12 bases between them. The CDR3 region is CASSSRQLHYGYTF. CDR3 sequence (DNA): TGTGCCAGCAGCTCAAGACAGTTACACTATGGCTACACCTTC. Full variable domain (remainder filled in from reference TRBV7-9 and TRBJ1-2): DTGVSQNPRHKITKRGQNVTFRCDPISEHNRLYWYRQTLGQGPEFLTYFQNEAQLEKSRLLSDRFSAERPKGSFSTLEIQRTEQGDSAMYLCASSSRQLHYGYTFGSGTRLTVV.

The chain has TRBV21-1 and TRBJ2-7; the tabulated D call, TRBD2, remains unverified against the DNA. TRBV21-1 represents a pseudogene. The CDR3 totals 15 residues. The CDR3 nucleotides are TGTGCCAGCAGCAACCAGAGCGGGTCCTCCTACGAGCAGTACTTC. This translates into CASSNQSGSSYEQYF.

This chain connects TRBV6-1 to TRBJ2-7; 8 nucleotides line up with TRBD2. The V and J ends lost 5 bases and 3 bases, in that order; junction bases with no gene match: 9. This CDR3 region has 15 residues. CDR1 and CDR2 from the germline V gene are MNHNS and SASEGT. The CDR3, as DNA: TGTGCCAGCAGTCCTTATCCGGGGGGGTTCTACGAGCAGTACTTC. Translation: CASSPYPGGFYEQYF.

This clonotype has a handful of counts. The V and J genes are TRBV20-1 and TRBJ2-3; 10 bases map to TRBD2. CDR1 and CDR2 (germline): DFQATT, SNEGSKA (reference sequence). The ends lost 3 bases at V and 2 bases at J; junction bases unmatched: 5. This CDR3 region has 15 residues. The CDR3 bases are TGCAGTGCTAGTTCCCTAGCGGGGGCCACAGATACGCAGTATTTT. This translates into CSASSLAGATDTQYF.

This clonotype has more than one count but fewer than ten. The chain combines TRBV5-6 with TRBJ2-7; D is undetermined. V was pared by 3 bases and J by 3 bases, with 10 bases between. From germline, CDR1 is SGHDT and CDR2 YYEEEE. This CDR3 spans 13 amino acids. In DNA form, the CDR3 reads TGTGCCAGCAGCTCAATAGGAGTCTACGAGCAGTACTTC. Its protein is CASSSIGVYEQYF.

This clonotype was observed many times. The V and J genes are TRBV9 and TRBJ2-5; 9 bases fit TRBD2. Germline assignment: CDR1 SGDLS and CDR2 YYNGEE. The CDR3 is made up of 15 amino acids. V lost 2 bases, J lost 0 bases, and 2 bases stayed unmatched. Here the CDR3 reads CASSVSGSHQETQYF. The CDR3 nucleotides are TGTGCCAGCAGCGTTAGCGGGAGTCACCAAGAGACCCAGTACTTC.

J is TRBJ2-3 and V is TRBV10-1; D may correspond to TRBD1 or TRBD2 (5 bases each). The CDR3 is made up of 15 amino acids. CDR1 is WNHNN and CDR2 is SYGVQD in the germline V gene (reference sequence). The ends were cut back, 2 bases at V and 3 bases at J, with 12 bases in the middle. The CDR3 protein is CASSEDRGETDTQYF. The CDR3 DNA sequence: TGCGCCAGCAGTGAGGATCGAGGGGAAACAGATACGCAGTATTTT.

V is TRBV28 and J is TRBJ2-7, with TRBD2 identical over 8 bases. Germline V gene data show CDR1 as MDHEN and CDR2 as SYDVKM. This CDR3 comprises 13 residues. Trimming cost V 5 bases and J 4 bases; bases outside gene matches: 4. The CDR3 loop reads CASSRGGQYEQYF. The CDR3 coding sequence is TGTGCCAGCAGTCGGGGGGGGCAGTACGAGCAGTACTTC.

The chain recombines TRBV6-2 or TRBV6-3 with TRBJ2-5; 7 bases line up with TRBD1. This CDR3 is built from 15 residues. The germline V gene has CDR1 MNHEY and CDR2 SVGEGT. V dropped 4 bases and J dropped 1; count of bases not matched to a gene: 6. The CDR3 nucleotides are TGTGCCAGCAGTTCACCGGGACAGCCCCAAGAGACCCAGTACTTC. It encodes CASSSPGQPQETQYF.

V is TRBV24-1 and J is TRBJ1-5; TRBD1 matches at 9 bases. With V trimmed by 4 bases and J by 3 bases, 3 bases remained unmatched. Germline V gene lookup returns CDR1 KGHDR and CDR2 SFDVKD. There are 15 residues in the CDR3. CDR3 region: CATSEGTGNNQPQHF. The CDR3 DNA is TGTGCCACCAGTGAGGGGACAGGGAACAATCAGCCCCAGCATTTT.

DNA for the CDR3: TGTGCCAGCAGTTATTCCGGGACTAGCGACACCGAGCAGTACTTC. This sequence encodes CASSYSGTSDTEQYF. The V gene is TRBV6-2 or TRBV6-3, the J gene TRBJ2-7; 10 nucleotides match TRBD2. The CDR3 has 15 residues. The V segment lost 3 bases and the J segment 6 bases; nucleotides outside the gene matches: 8. Germline V CDR1 and CDR2: MNHEY, SVGEGT.

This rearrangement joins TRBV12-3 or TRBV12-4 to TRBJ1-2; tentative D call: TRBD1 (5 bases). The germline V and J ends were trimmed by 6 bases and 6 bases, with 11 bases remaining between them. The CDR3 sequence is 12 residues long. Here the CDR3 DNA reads TGTGCCAGCAGCCCCGGGACTCATGGCTACACCTTC. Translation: CASSPGTHGYTF.

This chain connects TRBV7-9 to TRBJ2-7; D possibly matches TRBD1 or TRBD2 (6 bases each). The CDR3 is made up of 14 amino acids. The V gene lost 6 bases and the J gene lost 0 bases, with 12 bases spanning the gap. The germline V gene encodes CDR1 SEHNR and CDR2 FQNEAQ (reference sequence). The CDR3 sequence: CASRGGFPSYEQYF. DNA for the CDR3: TGTGCCAGCAGGGGGGGCTTCCCCTCCTACGAGCAGTACTTC.

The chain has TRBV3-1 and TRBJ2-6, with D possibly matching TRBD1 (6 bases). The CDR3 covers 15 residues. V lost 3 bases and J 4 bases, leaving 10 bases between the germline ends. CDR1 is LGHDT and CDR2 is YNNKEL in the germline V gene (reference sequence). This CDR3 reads CASSHRQAGANVLTF. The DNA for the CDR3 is TGTGCCAGCAGCCATAGACAGGCCGGGGCCAACGTCCTGACTTTC. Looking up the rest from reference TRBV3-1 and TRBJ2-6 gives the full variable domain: DTAVSQTPKYLVTQMGNDKSIKCEQNLGHDTMYWYKQDSKKFLKIMFSYNNKELIINETVPNRFSPKSPDKAHLNLHINSLELGDSAVYFCASSHRQAGANVLTFGAGSRLTVL.

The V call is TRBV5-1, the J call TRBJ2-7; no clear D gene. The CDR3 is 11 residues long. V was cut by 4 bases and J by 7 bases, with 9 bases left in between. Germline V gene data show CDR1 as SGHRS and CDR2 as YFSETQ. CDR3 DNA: TGCGCCAGCAGCGGAGCCATAGAGCAGTACTTC. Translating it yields CASSGAIEQYF.

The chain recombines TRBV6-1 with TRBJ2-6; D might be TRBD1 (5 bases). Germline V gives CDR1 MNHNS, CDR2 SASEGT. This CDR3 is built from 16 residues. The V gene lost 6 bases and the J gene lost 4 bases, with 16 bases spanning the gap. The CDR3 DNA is TGTGCCAGCAGCAGCCCAGGGTTATCCGGGGCCAACGTCCTGACTTTC. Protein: CASSSPGLSGANVLTF.

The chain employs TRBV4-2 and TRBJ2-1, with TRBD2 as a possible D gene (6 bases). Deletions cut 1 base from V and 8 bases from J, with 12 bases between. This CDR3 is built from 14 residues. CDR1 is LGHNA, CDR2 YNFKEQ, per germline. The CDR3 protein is CASSQGGSSDEQFF. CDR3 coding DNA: TGTGCCAGCAGCCAAGGGGGTTCTAGCGATGAGCAGTTCTTC.

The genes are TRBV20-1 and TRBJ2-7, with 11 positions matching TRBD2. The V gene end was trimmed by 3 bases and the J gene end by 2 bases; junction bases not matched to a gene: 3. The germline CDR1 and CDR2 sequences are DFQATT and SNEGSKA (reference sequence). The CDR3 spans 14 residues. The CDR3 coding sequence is TGCAGTGCTAGCGGACTAGCGGGCACCTACGAGCAGTACTTC. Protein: CSASGLAGTYEQYF.

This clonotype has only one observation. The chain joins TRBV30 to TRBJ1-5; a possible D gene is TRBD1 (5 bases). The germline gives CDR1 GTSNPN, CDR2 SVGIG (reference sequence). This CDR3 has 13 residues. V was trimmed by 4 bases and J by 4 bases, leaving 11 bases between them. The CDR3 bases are TGTGCCTGGACCGCCAGGGCTAATCAGCCCCAGCATTTT. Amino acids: CAWTARANQPQHF. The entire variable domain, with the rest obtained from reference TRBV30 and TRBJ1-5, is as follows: SQTIHQWPATLVQPVGSPLSLECTVEGTSNPNLYWYRQAAGRGLQLLFYSVGIGQISSEVPQNLSASRPQDRQFILSSKKLLLSDSGFYLCAWTARANQPQHFGDGTRLSIL.

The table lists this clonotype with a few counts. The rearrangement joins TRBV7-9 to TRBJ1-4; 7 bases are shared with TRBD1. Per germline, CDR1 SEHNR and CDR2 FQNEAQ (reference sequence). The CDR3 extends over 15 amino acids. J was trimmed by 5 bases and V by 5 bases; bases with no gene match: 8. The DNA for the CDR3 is TGTGCCAGCAGCCTGAGACAGGGCCAAAATGAAAAACTGTTTTTT. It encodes CASSLRQGQNEKLFF.

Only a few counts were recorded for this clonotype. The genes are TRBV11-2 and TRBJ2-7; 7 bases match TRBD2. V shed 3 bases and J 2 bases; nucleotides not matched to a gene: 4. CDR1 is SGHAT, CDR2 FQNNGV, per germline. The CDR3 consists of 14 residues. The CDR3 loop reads CASSLLLATYEQYF. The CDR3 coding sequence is TGTGCCAGCAGCTTGCTACTAGCGACCTACGAGCAGTACTTC.

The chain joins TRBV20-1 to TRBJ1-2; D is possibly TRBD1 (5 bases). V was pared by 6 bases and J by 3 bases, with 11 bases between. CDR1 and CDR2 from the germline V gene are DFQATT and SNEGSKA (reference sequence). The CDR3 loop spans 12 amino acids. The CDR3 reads CSASWGDYGYTF. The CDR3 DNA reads TGCAGTGCCAGTTGGGGGGACTATGGCTACACCTTC.

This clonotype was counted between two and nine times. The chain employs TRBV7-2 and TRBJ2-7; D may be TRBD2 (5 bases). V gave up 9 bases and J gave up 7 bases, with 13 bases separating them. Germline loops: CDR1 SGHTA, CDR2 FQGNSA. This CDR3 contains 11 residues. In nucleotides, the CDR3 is TGTGCCAGTACTAACGGCGGGGAGCAGTACTTC. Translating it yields CASTNGGEQYF.

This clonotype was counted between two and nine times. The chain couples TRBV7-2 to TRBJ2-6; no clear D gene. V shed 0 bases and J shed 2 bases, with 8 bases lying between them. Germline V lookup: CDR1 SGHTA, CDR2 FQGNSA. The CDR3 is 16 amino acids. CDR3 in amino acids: CASSLAAFAGANVLTF. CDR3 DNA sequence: TGTGCCAGCAGCTTAGCGGCCTTCGCTGGGGCCAACGTCCTGACTTTC.

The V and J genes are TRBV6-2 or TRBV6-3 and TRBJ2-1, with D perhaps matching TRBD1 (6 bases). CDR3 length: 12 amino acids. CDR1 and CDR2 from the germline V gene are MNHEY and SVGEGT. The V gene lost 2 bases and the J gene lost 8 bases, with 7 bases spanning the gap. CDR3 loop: CASSYGTHEQFF. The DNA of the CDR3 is TGTGCCAGCAGTTACGGGACACATGAGCAGTTCTTC.